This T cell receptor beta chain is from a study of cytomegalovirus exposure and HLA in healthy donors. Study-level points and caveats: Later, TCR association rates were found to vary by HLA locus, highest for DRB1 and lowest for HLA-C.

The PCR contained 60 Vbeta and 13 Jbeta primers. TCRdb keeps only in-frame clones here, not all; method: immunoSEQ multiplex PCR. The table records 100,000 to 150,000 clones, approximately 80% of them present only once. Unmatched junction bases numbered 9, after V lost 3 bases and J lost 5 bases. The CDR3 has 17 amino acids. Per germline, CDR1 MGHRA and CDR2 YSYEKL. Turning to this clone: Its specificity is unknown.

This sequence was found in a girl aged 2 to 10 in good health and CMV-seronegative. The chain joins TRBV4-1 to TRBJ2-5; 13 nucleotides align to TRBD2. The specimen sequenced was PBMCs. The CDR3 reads CASSQGLAGRPRETQYF. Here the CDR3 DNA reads TGCGCCAGCAGCCAGGGACTAGCGGGAAGGCCGAGGGAGACCCAGTACTTC.